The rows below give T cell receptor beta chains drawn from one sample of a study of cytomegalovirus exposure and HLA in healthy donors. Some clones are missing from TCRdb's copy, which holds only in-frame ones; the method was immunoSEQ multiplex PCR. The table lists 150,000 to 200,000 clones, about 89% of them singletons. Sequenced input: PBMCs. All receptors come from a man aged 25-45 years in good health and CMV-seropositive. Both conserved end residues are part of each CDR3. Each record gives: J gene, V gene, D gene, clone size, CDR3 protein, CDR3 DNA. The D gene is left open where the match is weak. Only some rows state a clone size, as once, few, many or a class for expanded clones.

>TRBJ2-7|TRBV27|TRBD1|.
CASLKQGASYEQYF
TGTGCCAGCCTTAAGCAGGGGGCCTCCTACGAGCAGTACTTC
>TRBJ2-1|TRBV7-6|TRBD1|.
CASSLVQGVNEQFF
TGTGCCAGCAGCTTAGTTCAGGGGGTCAATGAGCAGTTCTTC
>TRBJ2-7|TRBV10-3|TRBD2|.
CAISGGLAVEQYF
TGTGCCATCAGTGGAGGACTAGCTGTCGAGCAGTACTTC
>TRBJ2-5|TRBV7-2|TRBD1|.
CASSLGQGGTQYF
TGTGCCAGCAGCTTGGGACAGGGAGGGACCCAGTACTTC
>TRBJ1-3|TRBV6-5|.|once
CASSYSIGSPGNTIYF
TGTGCCAGCAGTTACTCAATTGGGAGTCCTGGAAACACCATATATTTT
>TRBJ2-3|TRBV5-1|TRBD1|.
CASSLDGTGYTDTQYF
TGCGCCAGCAGCTTGGACGGGACAGGGTACACAGATACGCAGTATTTT
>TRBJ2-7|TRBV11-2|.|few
CASSLPARRGPEQYF
TGTGCCAGCAGCTTACCCGCCAGGAGGGGTCCCGAGCAGTACTTC
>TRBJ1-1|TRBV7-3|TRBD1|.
CASSLVGGNTEAFF
TGTGCCAGCAGCTTGGTAGGGGGCAACACTGAAGCTTTCTTT
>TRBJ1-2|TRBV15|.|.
CATSRDSGRDLNYGYTF
TGTGCCACCAGCAGAGATTCGGGCAGGGATCTGAACTATGGCTACACCTTC
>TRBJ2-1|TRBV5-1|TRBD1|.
CASSLLTGGYNEQFF
TGCGCCAGCAGTCTACTCACAGGGGGGTACAATGAGCAGTTCTTC
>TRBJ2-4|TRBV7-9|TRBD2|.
CASGDGGANPLAKNIQYF
TGTGCCAGCGGGGACGGGGGGGCGAACCCTCTAGCCAAAAACATTCAGTACTTC
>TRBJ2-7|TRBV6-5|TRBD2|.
CASGGLNNYEQYF
TGTGCCAGCGGGGGACTAAACAACTACGAGCAGTACTTC
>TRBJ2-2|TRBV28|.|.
CASSSQGANTGELFF
TGTGCCAGCAGTTCTCAAGGGGCGAACACCGGGGAGCTGTTTTTT
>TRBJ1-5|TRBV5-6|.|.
CASSLAPGGNQPQHF
TGTGCCAGCAGCTTGGCCCCGGGAGGCAATCAGCCCCAGCATTTT
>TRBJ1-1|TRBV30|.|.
CAWSLGGPFTEAFF
TGTGCCTGGAGTTTAGGAGGCCCGTTCACTGAAGCTTTCTTT
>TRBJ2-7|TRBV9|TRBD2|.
CASSPGGGLGTYEQYF
TGTGCCAGCAGCCCCGGGGGAGGACTAGGCACCTACGAGCAGTACTTC
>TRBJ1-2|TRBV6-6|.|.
CASEKGNYGYTF
TGTGCCAGCGAGAAGGGAAACTATGGCTACACCTTC
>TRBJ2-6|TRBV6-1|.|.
CASSAASLGANVLTF
TGTGCCAGCAGTGCCGCCAGTCTCGGGGCCAACGTCCTGACTTTC
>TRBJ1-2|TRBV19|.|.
CASSIDPTSAVYGYTF
TGTGCCAGTAGTATAGATCCCACAAGTGCAGTCTATGGCTACACCTTC
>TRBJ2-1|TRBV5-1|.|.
CASSPLLGQGLNEQFF
TGCGCCAGCAGCCCACTGTTGGGGCAGGGGTTGAATGAGCAGTTCTTC
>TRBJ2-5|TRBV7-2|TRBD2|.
CASSYDSGARGETQYF
TGTGCCAGCAGCTACGATAGCGGGGCGAGGGGAGAGACCCAGTACTTC
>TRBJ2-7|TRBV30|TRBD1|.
CAWTIGTGQGLQYF
TGTGCCTGGACTATTGGGACGGGACAGGGCCTGCAGTACTTC
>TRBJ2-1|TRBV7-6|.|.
CASSLGGPNEQFF
TGTGCCAGCAGCTTAGGGGGGCCGAATGAGCAGTTCTTC
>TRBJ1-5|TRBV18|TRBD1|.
CASSPPGQRNQPQHF
TGTGCCAGCTCACCACCGGGACAGAGAAATCAGCCCCAGCATTTT
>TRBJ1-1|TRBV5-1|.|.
CASSPYGARVDTEAFF
TGCGCCAGCAGCCCCTATGGGGCCAGGGTGGACACTGAAGCTTTCTTT
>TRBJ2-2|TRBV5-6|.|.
CASSLILAQGGTGELFF
TGTGCCAGCAGCTTGATTTTGGCTCAGGGAGGCACCGGGGAGCTGTTTTTT
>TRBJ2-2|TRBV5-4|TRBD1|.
CASRDRGNGGTGELFF
TGTGCCAGCAGGGACAGGGGTAATGGTGGCACCGGGGAGCTGTTTTTT
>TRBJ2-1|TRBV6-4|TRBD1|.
CASSELPTGVTEQFF
TGTGCCAGCAGTGAACTACCAACAGGGGTTACTGAGCAGTTCTTC
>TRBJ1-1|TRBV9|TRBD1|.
CASSAGQGRTEAFF
TGTGCCAGCAGCGCCGGACAGGGGCGCACTGAAGCTTTCTTT
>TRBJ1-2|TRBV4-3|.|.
CASSARIMSGYTF
TGCGCCAGCAGCGCTCGAATAATGTCCGGCTACACCTTC
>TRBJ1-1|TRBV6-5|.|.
CASIKGGNTEAFF
TGTGCCAGCATCAAAGGAGGGAACACTGAAGCTTTCTTT
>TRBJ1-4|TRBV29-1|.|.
CSVLLSGNEKLFF
TGCAGCGTTCTATTGTCAGGGAATGAAAAACTGTTTTTT
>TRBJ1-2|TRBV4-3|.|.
CASSQDSFYGYTF
TGCGCCAGCAGCCAAGATTCCTTCTATGGCTACACCTTC
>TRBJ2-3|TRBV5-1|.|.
CASSLGDGANTQYF
TGCGCCAGCAGCTTGGGGGACGGCGCTAATACGCAGTATTTT
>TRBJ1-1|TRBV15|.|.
CATSRGAPPANTEAFF
TGTGCCACCAGCAGAGGGGCCCCACCGGCGAACACTGAAGCTTTCTTT
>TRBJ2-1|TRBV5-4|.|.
CASSLDSGGQKFF
TGTGCCAGCAGCTTGGATTCTGGGGGGCAAAAGTTCTTC
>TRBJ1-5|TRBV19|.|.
CASIDGTVSGNQPQHF
TGTGCCAGTATAGACGGGACCGTATCTGGCAATCAGCCCCAGCATTTT
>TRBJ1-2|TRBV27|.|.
CASSSQGDGYTF
TGTGCCAGCAGTTCACAGGGCGATGGCTACACCTTC
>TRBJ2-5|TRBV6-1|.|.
CASSVSGAETQYF
TGTGCCAGCAGTGTGAGCGGAGCGGAGACCCAGTACTTC
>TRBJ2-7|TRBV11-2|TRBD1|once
CASRNAGGEDEQYF
TGTGCCAGCAGGAACGCAGGGGGAGAGGACGAGCAGTACTTC
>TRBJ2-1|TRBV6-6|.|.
CASSLRGNEQFF
TGTGCCAGCAGTCTCCGGGGCAATGAGCAGTTCTTC
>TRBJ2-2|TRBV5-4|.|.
CASSLEGTGELFF
TGTGCCAGCAGCTTGGAGGGGACCGGGGAGCTGTTTTTT
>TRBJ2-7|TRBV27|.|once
CASSLSRDASYEQYF
TGTGCCAGCAGTTTATCTCGGGATGCCTCCTACGAGCAGTACTTC
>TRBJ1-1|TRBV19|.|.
CASSVGNMNTEAFF
TGTGCCAGTAGTGTTGGGAATATGAACACTGAAGCTTTCTTT
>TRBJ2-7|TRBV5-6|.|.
CASSRSYEQYF
TGTGCCAGCAGCCGCTCCTACGAGCAGTACTTC
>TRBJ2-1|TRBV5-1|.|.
CASSPGGGGDNEQFF
TGCGCCAGCAGCCCGGGGGGCGGGGGCGACAATGAGCAGTTCTTC
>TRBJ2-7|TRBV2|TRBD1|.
CASGGTGNLEQYF
TGTGCCAGCGGGGGGACAGGTAATCTCGAGCAGTACTTC
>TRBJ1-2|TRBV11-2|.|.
CASSLGSGLGGYTF
TGTGCCAGCAGCTTAGGGTCCGGTTTGGGGGGCTACACCTTC
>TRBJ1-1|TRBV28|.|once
CASSLRVAEAFF
TGTGCCAGCAGTTTAAGAGTTGCTGAAGCTTTCTTT
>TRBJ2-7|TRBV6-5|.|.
CASSPDGYEQYF
TGTGCCAGCAGCCCTGACGGGTACGAGCAGTACTTC
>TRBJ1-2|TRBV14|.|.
CASSHRQLYGYTF
TGTGCCAGCAGCCATAGACAGCTCTATGGCTACACCTTC
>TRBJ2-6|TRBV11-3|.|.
CASSSPWAGANVLTF
TGTGCCAGCAGCTCCCCGTGGGCTGGGGCCAACGTCCTGACTTTC
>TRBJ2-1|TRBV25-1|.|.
CASSELGQGHSEQFF
TGTGCCAGCAGTGAATTAGGGCAGGGGCACAGTGAGCAGTTCTTC
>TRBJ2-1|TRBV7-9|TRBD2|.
CASAPRGRGYYNEQFF
TGTGCCAGCGCCCCCCGGGGGAGGGGATACTACAATGAGCAGTTCTTC
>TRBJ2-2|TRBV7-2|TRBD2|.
CASRRTSVSGELFF
TGTGCCAGCAGGCGGACTAGCGTGAGCGGGGAGCTGTTTTTT
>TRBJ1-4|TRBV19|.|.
CASSPQGIREKLFF
TGTGCCAGTAGTCCCCAGGGGATACGTGAAAAACTGTTTTTT
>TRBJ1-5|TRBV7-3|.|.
CASSLYQAWSSNQPQHF
TGTGCCAGCAGCTTATATCAGGCGTGGAGTAGCAATCAGCCCCAGCATTTT
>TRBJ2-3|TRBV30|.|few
CAWTPRRGYGPDTQYF
TGTGCCTGGACCCCTAGGAGGGGATACGGCCCAGATACGCAGTATTTT